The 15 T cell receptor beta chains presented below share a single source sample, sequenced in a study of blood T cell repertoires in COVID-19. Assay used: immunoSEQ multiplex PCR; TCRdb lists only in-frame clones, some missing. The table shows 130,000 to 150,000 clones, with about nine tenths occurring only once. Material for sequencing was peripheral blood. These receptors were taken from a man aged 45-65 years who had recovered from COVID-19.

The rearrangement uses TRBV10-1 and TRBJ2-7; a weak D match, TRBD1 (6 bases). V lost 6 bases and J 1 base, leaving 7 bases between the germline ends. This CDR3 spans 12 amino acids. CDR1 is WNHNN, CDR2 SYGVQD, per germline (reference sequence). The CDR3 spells CASSGQSYEQYF. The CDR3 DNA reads TGCGCCAGCAGCGGACAGTCCTACGAGCAGTACTTC.

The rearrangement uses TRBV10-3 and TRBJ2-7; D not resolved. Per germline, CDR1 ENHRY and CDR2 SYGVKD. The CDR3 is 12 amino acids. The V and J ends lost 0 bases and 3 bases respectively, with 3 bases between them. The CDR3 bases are TGTGCCATCAGTGAGTCCGGCTACGAGCAGTACTTC. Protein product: CAISESGYEQYF.

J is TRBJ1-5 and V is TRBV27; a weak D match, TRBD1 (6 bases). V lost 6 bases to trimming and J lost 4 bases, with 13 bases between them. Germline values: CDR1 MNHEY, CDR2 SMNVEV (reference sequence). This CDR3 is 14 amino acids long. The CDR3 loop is CASRNRDINQPQHF. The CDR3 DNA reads TGTGCCAGCAGAAACCGGGACATTAATCAGCCCCAGCATTTT.

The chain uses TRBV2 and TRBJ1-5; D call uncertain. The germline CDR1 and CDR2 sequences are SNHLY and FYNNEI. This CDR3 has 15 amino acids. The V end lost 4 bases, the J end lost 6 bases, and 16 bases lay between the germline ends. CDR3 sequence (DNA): TGTGCCAGCAGTGCATTGAGACGGGGAGTTCAGCCCCAGCATTTT. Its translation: CASSALRRGVQPQHF.

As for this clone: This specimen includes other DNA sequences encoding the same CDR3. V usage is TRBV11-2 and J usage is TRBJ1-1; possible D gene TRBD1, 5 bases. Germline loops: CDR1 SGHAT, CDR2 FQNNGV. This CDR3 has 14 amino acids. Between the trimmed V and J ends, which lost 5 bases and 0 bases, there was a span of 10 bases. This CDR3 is CASSLGLLNTEAFF. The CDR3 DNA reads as TGTGCCAGCAGCCTGGGGCTCCTGAACACTGAAGCTTTCTTT.

This CDR3 is CAISTYRDEQYF. Written as DNA, the CDR3 is TGTGCCATCAGCACCTACAGGGACGAGCAGTACTTC. V and J are TRBV10-3 and TRBJ2-7, with D possibly being TRBD1 (6 bases). The CDR3 is 12 residues long. Germline V lookup: CDR1 ENHRY, CDR2 SYGVKD. The germline V and J ends were trimmed by 6 bases and 5 bases, with 11 bases remaining between them.

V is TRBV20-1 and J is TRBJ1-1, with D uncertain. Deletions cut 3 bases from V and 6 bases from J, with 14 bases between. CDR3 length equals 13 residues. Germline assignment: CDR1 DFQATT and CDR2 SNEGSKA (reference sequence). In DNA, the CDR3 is TGCAGTGCTAGTGGGTCGGGTTTTCCTGAAGCTTTCTTT. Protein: CSASGSGFPEAFF.

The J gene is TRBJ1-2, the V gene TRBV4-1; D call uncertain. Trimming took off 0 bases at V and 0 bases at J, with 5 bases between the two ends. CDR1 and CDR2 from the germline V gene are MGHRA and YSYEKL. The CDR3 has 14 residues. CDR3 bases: TGCGCCAGCAGCCAAGACAGAACTAACTATGGCTACACCTTC. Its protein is CASSQDRTNYGYTF.

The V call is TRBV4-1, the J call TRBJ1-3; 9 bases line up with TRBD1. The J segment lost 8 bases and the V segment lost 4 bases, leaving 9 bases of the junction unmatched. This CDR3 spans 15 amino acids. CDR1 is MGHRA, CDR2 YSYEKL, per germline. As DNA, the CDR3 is TGCGCCAGCAGCCGAGCCGTACAGGGGGCAGACACCATATATTTT. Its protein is CASSRAVQGADTIYF.

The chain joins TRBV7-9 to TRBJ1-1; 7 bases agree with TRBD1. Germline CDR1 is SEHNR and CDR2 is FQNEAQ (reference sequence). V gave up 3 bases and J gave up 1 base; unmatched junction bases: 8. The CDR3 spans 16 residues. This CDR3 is CASSFWTGGSNTEAFF. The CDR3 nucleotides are TGTGCCAGCAGCTTTTGGACAGGAGGTTCGAACACTGAAGCTTTCTTT.

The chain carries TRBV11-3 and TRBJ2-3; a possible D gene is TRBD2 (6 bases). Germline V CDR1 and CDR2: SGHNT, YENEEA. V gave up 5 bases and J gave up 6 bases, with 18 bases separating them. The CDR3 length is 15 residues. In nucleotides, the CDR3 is TGTGCCAGCAGCGCGGGGACGGATCTCGGGGATACGCAGTATTTT. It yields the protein CASSAGTDLGDTQYF.

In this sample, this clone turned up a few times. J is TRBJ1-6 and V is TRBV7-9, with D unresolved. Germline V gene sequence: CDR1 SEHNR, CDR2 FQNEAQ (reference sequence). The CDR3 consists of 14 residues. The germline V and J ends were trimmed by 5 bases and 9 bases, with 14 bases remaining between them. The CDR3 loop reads CASSPGVSSSPLHF. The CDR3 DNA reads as TGTGCCAGCAGCCCGGGAGTCTCAAGTTCACCCCTCCACTTT.

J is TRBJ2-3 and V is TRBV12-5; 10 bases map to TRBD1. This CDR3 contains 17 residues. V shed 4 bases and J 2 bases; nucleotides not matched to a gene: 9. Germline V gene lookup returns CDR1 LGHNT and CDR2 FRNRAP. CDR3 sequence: CASGSARDRGATDTQYF. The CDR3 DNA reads TGTGCTAGTGGTTCCGCTCGGGACAGGGGAGCCACAGATACGCAGTATTTT.

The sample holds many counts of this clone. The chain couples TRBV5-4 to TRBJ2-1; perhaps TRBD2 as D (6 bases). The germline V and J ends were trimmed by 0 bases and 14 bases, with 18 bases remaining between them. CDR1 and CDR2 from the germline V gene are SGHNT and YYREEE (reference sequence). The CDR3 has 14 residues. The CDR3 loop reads CASSLALGGKGEFF. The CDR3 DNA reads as TGTGCCAGCAGCTTGGCCTTAGGAGGGAAGGGCGAGTTCTTC.

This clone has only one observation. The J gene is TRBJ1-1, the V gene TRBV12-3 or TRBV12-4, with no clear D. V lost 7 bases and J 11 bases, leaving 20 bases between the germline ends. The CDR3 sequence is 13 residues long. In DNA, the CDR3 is TGTGCCAGCACCGTCACCGGGATCCTGAGGGCTTTCTTT. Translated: CASTVTGILRAFF.